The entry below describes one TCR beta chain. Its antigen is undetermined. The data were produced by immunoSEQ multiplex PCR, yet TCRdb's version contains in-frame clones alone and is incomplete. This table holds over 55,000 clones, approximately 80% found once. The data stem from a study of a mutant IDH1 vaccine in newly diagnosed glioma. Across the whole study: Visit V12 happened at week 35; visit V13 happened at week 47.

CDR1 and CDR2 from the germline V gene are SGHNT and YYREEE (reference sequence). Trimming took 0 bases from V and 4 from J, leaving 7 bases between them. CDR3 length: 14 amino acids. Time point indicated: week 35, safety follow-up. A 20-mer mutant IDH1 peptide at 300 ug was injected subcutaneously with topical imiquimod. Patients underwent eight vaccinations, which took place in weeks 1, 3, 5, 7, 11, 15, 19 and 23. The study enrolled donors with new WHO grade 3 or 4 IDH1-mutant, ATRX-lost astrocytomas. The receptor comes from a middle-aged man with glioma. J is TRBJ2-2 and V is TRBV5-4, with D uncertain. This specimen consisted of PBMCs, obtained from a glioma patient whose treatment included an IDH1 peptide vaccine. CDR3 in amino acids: CASSLVTATGELFF. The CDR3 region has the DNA TGTGCCAGCAGCTTGGTGACTGCCACCGGGGAGCTGTTTTTT.